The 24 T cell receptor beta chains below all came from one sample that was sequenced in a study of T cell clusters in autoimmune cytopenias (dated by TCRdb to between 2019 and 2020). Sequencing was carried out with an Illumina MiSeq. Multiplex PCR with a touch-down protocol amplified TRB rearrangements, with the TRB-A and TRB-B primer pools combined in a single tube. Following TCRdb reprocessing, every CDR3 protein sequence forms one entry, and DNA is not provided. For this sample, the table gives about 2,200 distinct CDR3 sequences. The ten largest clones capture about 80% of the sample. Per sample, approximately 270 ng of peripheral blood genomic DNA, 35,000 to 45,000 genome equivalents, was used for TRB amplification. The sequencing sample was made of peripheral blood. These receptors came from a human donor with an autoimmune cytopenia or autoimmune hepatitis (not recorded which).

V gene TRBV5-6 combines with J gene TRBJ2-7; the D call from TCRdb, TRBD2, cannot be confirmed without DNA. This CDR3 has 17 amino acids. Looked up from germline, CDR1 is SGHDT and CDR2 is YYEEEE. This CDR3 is CASSHLGTSGPRYEQYF.

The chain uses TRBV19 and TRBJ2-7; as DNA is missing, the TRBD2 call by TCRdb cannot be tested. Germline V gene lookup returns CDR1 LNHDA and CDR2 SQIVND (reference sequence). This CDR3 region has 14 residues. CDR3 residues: CASSRGLVYYEQYF.

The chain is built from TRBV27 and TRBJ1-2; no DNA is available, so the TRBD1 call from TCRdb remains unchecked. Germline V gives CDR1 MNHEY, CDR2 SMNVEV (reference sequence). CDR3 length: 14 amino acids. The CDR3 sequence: CASSLSPGTYGYTF.

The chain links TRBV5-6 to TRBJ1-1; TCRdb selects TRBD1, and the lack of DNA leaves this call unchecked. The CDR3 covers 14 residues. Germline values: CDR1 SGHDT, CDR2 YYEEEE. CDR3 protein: CASSLPDRVAEAFF.

CDR3: CASSLSPVPHGYTF. The chain joins TRBV7-9 to TRBJ1-2. The germline V gene has CDR1 SEHNR and CDR2 FQNEAQ (reference sequence). This CDR3 spans 14 amino acids. The variable domain in full, with the rest retrieved from reference TRBV7-9 and TRBJ1-2, is DTGVSQNPRHKITKRGQNVTFRCDPISEHNRLYWYRQTLGQGPEFLTYFQNEAQLEKSRLLSDRFSAERPKGSFSTLEIQRTEQGDSAMYLCASSLSPVPHGYTFGSGTRLTVV.

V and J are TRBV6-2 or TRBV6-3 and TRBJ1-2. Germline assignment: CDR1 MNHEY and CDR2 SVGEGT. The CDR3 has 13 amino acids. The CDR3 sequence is CASTERTWGGYTF.

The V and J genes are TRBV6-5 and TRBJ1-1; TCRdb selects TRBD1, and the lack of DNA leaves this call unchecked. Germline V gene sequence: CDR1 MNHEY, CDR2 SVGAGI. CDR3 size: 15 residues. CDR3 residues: CASSYSTGVNTEAFF.

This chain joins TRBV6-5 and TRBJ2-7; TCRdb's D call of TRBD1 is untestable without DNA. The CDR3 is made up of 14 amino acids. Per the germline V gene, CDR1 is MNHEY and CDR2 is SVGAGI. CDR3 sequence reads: CASSYQDRGREQYF.

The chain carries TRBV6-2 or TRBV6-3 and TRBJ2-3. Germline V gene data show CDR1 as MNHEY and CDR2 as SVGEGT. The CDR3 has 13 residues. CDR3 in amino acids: CASSRTSTDTQYF.

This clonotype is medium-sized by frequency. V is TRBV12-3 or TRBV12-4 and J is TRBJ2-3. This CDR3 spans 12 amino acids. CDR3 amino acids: CASSPRSDTQYF.

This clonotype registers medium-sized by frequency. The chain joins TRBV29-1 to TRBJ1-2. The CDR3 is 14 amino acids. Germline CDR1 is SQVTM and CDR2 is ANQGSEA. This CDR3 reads CSVEDDRLGYGYTF.

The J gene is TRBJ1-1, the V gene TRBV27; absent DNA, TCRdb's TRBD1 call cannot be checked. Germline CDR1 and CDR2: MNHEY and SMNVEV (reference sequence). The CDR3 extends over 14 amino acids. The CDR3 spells CASKFGGRGTEAFF.

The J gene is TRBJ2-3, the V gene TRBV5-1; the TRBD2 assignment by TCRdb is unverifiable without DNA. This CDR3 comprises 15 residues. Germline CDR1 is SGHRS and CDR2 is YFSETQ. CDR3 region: CASSFLAGGTDTQYF.

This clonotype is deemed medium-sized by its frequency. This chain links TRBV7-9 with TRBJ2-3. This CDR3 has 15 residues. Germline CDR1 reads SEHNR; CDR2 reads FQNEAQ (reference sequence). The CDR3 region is CASSLGRLPTDTQYF.

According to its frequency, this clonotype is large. CDR3 region: CASSLLPGQGDNEQFF. This sequence joins TRBV14 and TRBJ2-1; without DNA, the TCRdb call of TRBD1 cannot be checked. This CDR3 region has 16 residues. The V gene's germline CDR1 is SGHDN and CDR2 FVKESK.

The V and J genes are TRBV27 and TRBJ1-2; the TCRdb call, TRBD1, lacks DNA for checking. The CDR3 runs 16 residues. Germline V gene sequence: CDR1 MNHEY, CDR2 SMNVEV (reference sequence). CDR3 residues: CASSYYPGQGVIGYTF.

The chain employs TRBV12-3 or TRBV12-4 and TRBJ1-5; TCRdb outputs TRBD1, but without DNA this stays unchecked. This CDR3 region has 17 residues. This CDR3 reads CASSSTLGQGAGQPQHF.

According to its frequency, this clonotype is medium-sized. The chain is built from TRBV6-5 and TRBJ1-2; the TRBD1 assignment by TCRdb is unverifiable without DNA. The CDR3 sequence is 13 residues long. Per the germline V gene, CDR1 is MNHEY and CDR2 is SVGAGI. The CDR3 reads CASSYGGDYGYTF.

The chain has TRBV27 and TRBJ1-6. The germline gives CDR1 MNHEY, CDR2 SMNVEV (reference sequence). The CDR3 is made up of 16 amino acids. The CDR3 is CASSVRPPQFNSPLHF.

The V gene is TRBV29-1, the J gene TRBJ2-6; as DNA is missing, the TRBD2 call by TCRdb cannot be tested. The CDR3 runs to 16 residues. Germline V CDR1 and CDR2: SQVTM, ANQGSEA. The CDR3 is CSALFFSNSGANVLTF.

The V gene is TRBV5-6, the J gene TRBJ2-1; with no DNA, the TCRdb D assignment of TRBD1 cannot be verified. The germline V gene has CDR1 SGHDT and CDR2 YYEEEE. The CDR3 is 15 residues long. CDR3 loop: CASRTRGGSYNEQFF.

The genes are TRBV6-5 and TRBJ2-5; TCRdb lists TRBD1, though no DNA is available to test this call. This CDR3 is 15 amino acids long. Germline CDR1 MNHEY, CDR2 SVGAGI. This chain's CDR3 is CASSQRDRVGETQYF.

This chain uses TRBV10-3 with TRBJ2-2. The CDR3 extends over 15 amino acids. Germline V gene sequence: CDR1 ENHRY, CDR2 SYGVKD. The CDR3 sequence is CAISESNGNTGELFF.

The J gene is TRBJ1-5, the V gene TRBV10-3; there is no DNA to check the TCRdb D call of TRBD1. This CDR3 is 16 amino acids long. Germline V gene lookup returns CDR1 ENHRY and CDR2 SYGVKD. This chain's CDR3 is CAISEFPGQDNQPQHF.